Listed here is a single T cell receptor (beta chain). Its cognate antigen is unknown. Produced via immunoSEQ multiplex PCR; TCRdb's table is partial and in-frame only. The sample holds fewer than 85,000 clones, around 86% seen once. This sample was included in a study of T cell responses to AZD1222 COVID-19 vaccine. General study findings and limits: Compared with day 0, the breadth and depth of the Spike-specific TCR repertoire rose significantly after two doses of AZD1222. Close to half of spike-specific TCRs reportedly recognize unmutated variant regions. Baseline seropositivity occurred in only 5 to 7 AZD1222 recipients. It should be noted that donors were predominantly white British and more often female, and clonal diversity was possibly underestimated.

The receptor's source is an adult who received the AZD1222 COVID-19 vaccine. The sequencing used peripheral blood, collected 28 days after the second AZD1222 dose.

The CDR3 spells CASRRGVREKLFF. The CDR3 DNA sequence: TGTGCCAGCCGGAGAGGGGTACGGGAAAAACTGTTTTTT. The V and J genes are TRBV27 and TRBJ1-4; maybe TRBD1 (5 bases). Trimming shortened V by 8 bases and J by 8 bases, and 15 bases separated the two germline ends. The CDR3 length is 13 residues. Germline CDR1 reads MNHEY; CDR2 reads SMNVEV (reference sequence).